Listed below are T cell receptor beta chains from one sample, sequenced in a study of blood T cell repertoires in COVID-19. TCRdb's table, derived via immunoSEQ multiplex PCR, lists solely in-frame clones and lacks some. Found here are some 240,000 clones, around 87% of them singletons; the top ten hold 3% to 4%. Sequencing was done on a sample of PBMCs or T cells enriched from blood (not recorded which). These receptors were taken from a woman in her 40s with acute COVID-19. CDR3s include the opening cysteine and the closing phenylalanine or tryptophan. The D gene is left open where the match is weak.

CASSLVQGSYNEQFF | TGCGCCAGCAGCTTGGTACAGGGATCCTACAATGAGCAGTTCTTC | - | TRBJ2-1 | TRBV5-1
CASRTGSDEQFF | TGTGCCAGCCGGACGGGGTCCGATGAGCAGTTCTTC | - | TRBJ2-1 | TRBV28
CASCTLTSGISYNEQFF | TGTGCCAGCTGTACCCTGACTAGCGGGATCTCCTACAATGAGCAGTTCTTC | TRBD2 | TRBJ2-1 | TRBV11-3
CASSLGTGDTQYF | TGTGCCAGCAGCCTTGGGACTGGGGATACGCAGTATTTT | - | TRBJ2-3 | TRBV6-5
CASSSTGGTYEAFF | TGTGCCAGCAGCTCTACAGGGGGCACCTACGAAGCTTTCTTT | TRBD1 | TRBJ1-1 | TRBV7-2
CASSQPQSGKRDTQYF | TGTGCCAGCAGCCAACCGCAGAGCGGGAAAAGAGATACGCAGTATTTT | TRBD2 | TRBJ2-3 | TRBV3-1/TRBV3-2
CASADSAGEKLFF | TGTGCCAGCGCTGACTCGGCTGGTGAAAAACTGTTTTTT | - | TRBJ1-4 | TRBV11-3
CASRTLSSHHEQYF | TGCGCCAGCAGGACACTTTCAAGCCACCACGAGCAGTACTTC | - | TRBJ2-7 | TRBV10-2
CASSEVAGGPYEQYF | TGTGCCAGCAGTGAAGTTGCGGGAGGGCCCTACGAGCAGTACTTC | TRBD2 | TRBJ2-7 | TRBV2
CASSPGPSQGFAYEQYF | TGTGCCAGCAGCCCAGGCCCGTCTCAGGGGTTTGCCTACGAGCAGTACTTC | - | TRBJ2-7 | TRBV14
CSVGPGTGLGAPEQFF | TGCAGCGTTGGCCCCGGGACGGGACTTGGGGCGCCTGAGCAGTTCTTC | - | TRBJ2-1 | TRBV29-1
CASSQLDMGLAGNNEQFF | TGCGCCAGCAGCCAATTAGATATGGGGCTAGCGGGAAATAATGAGCAGTTCTTC | TRBD2 | TRBJ2-1 | TRBV4-1
CASTRGASGTGELFF | TGTGCCAGTACTAGGGGGGCTAGCGGCACCGGGGAGCTGTTTTTT | - | TRBJ2-2 | TRBV19
CASSLSQSPSYEQYF | TGTGCCAGCAGCTTATCCCAGTCCCCCTCCTACGAGCAGTACTTC | - | TRBJ2-7 | TRBV11-2
CASSLDQGITGELFF | TGCGCCAGCAGCTTGGACCAGGGGATCACCGGGGAGCTGTTTTTT | - | TRBJ2-2 | TRBV5-1
CASSRTGAGNTIYF | TGTGCCAGCAGCCGTACAGGGGCTGGAAACACCATATATTTT | TRBD1 | TRBJ1-3 | TRBV14
CASPRRDQPQHF | TGTGCCAGCCCTAGGCGGGATCAGCCCCAGCATTTT | - | TRBJ1-5 | TRBV12-3/TRBV12-4
CASSDSWASGGGMVEQFF | TGTGCCAGCAGTGATAGCTGGGCTAGCGGGGGGGGTATGGTTGAGCAGTTCTTC | TRBD2 | TRBJ2-1 | TRBV2
CSLSGRVNEQFF | TGCAGCCTTAGCGGGAGGGTTAATGAGCAGTTCTTC | TRBD2 | TRBJ2-1 | TRBV29-1
CASSQVGLGEQYF | TGCGCCAGCAGCCAAGTTGGCCTAGGCGAGCAGTACTTC | - | TRBJ2-7 | TRBV4-1
CASSYSSGTNNEQFF | TGTGCCAGCAGTTACTCAAGCGGGACAAACAATGAGCAGTTCTTC | - | TRBJ2-1 | TRBV6-6